Following are 17 T cell receptor beta chains from one sample sequenced in a study of cytomegalovirus exposure and HLA in healthy donors. The study ran its PCR with 60 Vbeta and 13 Jbeta primers. The data were produced by immunoSEQ multiplex PCR, yet TCRdb's version contains in-frame clones alone and is incomplete. The sample includes some 90,000 clones, about 77% seen only once; the top ten take less than 5.5%. Sequencing was performed on PBMCs. The receptors were gathered from a male donor in good health and CMV-seropositive.

The rearrangement links TRBV11-3 to TRBJ2-1, with TRBD1 matching 9 bases. There are 14 residues in the CDR3. Trimming cost V 5 bases and J 7 bases; bases outside gene matches: 6. Germline assignment: CDR1 SGHNT and CDR2 YENEEA. This chain's CDR3 is CASSPGTGMNEQFF. The CDR3 region has the DNA TGTGCCAGCAGCCCCGGGACAGGGATGAATGAGCAGTTCTTC. The variable domain in full, with the rest retrieved from reference TRBV11-3 and TRBJ2-1, is EAGVVQSPRYKIIEKKQPVAFWCNPISGHNTLYWYLQNLGQGPELLIRYENEEAVDDSQLPKDRFSAERLKGVDSTLKIQPAELGDSAVYLCASSPGTGMNEQFFGPGTRLTVL.

The chain carries TRBV11-3 and TRBJ2-2; a weak D match, TRBD2 (6 bases). This CDR3 spans 15 amino acids. Germline CDR1 SGHNT, CDR2 YENEEA. Between the trimmed V and J ends, which lost 5 bases and 3 bases, there was a span of 13 bases. The CDR3 bases are TGTGCCAGCAGCCGCCTCGCGGGGCACACCGGGGAGCTGTTTTTT. This sequence encodes CASSRLAGHTGELFF.

The CDR3 is CASSAGQGFATNEKLFF. The CDR3 region has the DNA TGTGCCAGCTCAGCGGGACAGGGGTTTGCAACTAATGAAAAACTGTTTTTT. The chain is built from TRBV18 and TRBJ1-4, with 10 bases fitting TRBD1. The CDR3 loop spans 17 amino acids. V dropped 5 bases and J dropped 0; count of bases not matched to a gene: 6. Germline V gene sequence: CDR1 KGHSH, CDR2 LQKENI.

The chain couples TRBV6-1 to TRBJ2-3, with TRBD1 identical over 7 bases. Per germline, CDR1 MNHNS and CDR2 SASEGT. This CDR3 spans 16 amino acids. V gave up 1 base and J gave up 2 bases; unmatched junction bases: 6. Here the CDR3 reads CASSEEGQLPTDTQYF. The CDR3 DNA sequence: TGTGCCAGCAGTGAAGAGGGACAGCTTCCCACAGATACGCAGTATTTT.

The chain links TRBV4-1 to TRBJ1-2, with D possibly being TRBD1 (6 bases). The CDR3 contains 13 residues. Per germline, CDR1 MGHRA and CDR2 YSYEKL. Trimming took 2 bases from V and 7 from J, leaving 11 bases between them. Here the CDR3 reads CASSQKTGSGYTF. CDR3 DNA: TGCGCCAGCAGCCAAAAAACAGGGTCTGGCTACACCTTC.

This chain uses TRBV2 with TRBJ2-6, with TRBD1 matching 8 bases. Germline V CDR1 and CDR2: SNHLY, FYNNEI. The length of the CDR3 is 16 residues. V lost 6 bases and J lost 4; bases outside the gene matches: 8. The CDR3 spells CASSDRGRKGANVLTF. CDR3 coding DNA: TGTGCCAGCAGCGACAGGGGCCGGAAAGGGGCCAACGTCCTGACTTTC.

The V gene is TRBV5-1, the J gene TRBJ2-7; TRBD1 matches at 7 bases. Germline V CDR1 and CDR2: SGHRS, YFSETQ. After removal of 6 bases from V and 0 bases from J, the junction contained 6 bases not matched to a gene. There are 14 residues in the CDR3. In DNA, the CDR3 is TGCGCCAGCACTTCAGGGACAGCCTCCTACGAGCAGTACTTC. Translation: CASTSGTASYEQYF.

The chain couples TRBV7-2 to TRBJ2-5, with D possibly TRBD1 on 6 matching bases. CDR3 length: 15 residues. Trimming shortened V by 0 bases and J by 4 bases, and 12 bases separated the two germline ends. The germline CDR1 and CDR2 sequences are SGHTA and FQGNSA. The CDR3 DNA is TGTGCCAGCAGCTTAGCTAACAGGGCCGGAGAGACCCAGTACTTC. This translates into CASSLANRAGETQYF.

CDR3 protein: CASSFPRGEYEQYF. CDR3 bases: TGTGCCAGCAGCTTCCCCAGGGGGGAATACGAGCAGTACTTC. V and J are TRBV7-9 and TRBJ2-7, with D tentatively TRBD1 (7 bases). The length of the CDR3 is 14 residues. Germline CDR1 SEHNR, CDR2 FQNEAQ (reference sequence). Deletions cut 3 bases from V and 4 bases from J, with 13 bases between.

The chain uses TRBV30 and TRBJ1-1, with D maybe TRBD1 (6 bases). The CDR3 contains 12 residues. Trimming shortened V by 5 bases and J by 6 bases, and 13 bases separated the two germline ends. Looked up from germline, CDR1 is GTSNPN and CDR2 is SVGIG (reference sequence). In DNA, the CDR3 is TGTGCCTGGTACGGGGGGCTCTCTGAAGCTTTCTTT. It translates to CAWYGGLSEAFF.

The chain links TRBV10-1 to TRBJ1-3; D uncertain. This CDR3 has 15 residues. The V end was cut by 3 bases, the J end by 0 bases, with 9 bases between. Germline V gene lookup returns CDR1 WNHNN and CDR2 SYGVQD (reference sequence). The CDR3 is CASSDPGTSGNTIYF. CDR3 bases: TGCGCCAGCAGTGATCCGGGAACCTCTGGAAACACCATATATTTT.

The chain employs TRBV5-1 and TRBJ2-6; TRBD1 might be the D (5 bases). This CDR3 contains 13 residues. The V end lost 8 bases, the J end lost 1 base, and 7 bases lay between the germline ends. Germline V lookup: CDR1 SGHRS, CDR2 YFSETQ. The CDR3 protein is CASQGSGANVLTF. In DNA form, the CDR3 reads TGCGCCAGTCAGGGTTCTGGGGCCAACGTCCTGACTTTC.

This clone was observed at least ten times. V usage is TRBV19 and J usage is TRBJ1-2; TRBD1 matches 11 bases. After removal of 5 bases from V and 4 bases from J, the junction contained 6 bases not matched to a gene. The CDR3 has 15 amino acids. Germline V gene sequence: CDR1 LNHDA, CDR2 SQIVND (reference sequence). As DNA, the CDR3 is TGTGCCAGTAGTGTAGCCGGGACAGGGGGCTATGGCTACACCTTC. This encodes CASSVAGTGGYGYTF.

The CDR3 is CASSLPSNYGYTF. The CDR3 region has the DNA TGTGCCAGCAGCTTACCCAGTAACTATGGCTACACCTTC. The genes are TRBV7-9 and TRBJ1-2; D call uncertain. The germline V and J ends were trimmed by 2 bases and 1 base, with 5 bases remaining between them. Germline V CDR1 and CDR2: SEHNR, FQNEAQ (reference sequence). The CDR3 loop spans 13 amino acids.

The chain combines TRBV27 with TRBJ1-5, with TRBD1 as a possible D gene (5 bases). Trimming pared 9 bases from V and 1 base from J, leaving 16 bases between. The CDR3 has 15 residues. Germline lookup yields CDR1 MNHEY and CDR2 SMNVEV (reference sequence). In DNA, the CDR3 is TGTGCCAGTGGGGGGGAGGGCTTGAGCAATCAGCCCCAGCATTTT. It codes for CASGGEGLSNQPQHF.

The V gene is TRBV7-9, the J gene TRBJ2-1, with D possibly being TRBD2 (6 bases). This CDR3 region has 13 residues. V shed 3 bases and J shed 9 bases, with 12 bases lying between them. CDR1 and CDR2 from the germline V gene are SEHNR and FQNEAQ (reference sequence). The CDR3 is CASSFGGEAEQFF. CDR3 nucleotide sequence: TGTGCCAGCAGCTTCGGCGGGGAGGCTGAGCAGTTCTTC. Complete variable domain (other parts from reference TRBV7-9 and TRBJ2-1): DTGVSQNPRHKITKRGQNVTFRCDPISEHNRLYWYRQTLGQGPEFLTYFQNEAQLEKSRLLSDRFSAERPKGSFSTLEIQRTEQGDSAMYLCASSFGGEAEQFFGPGTRLTVL.

The CDR3 coding sequence is TGTGCCAGCAGCCCCGAGGAGAACATGAACACTGAAGCTTTCTTT. Translation gives CASSPEENMNTEAFF. This sequence joins TRBV7-8 and TRBJ1-1; no definite D call. Germline CDR1 is SGHVS and CDR2 is FQNEAQ. Trimming removed 5 bases from V and 0 bases from J, with 13 bases in between. The length of the CDR3 is 15 residues.